Described below is a single TCR beta chain sequence and its context. This specimen belongs to a study of PD-L1 blockade in urothelial cancer. Some clones are missing from TCRdb's copy, which holds only in-frame ones; the method was immunoSEQ multiplex PCR. The sample shows fewer than 130,000 clones, around 85% of them seen only once. Germline loops: CDR1 ENHRY, CDR2 SYGVKD. This CDR3 spans 14 amino acids. The V end lost 4 bases, the J end lost 0 bases, and 7 bases lay between the germline ends. The source material was PBMCs, sampled around atezolizumab (anti-PD-L1) treatment. V gene TRBV10-3 combines with J gene TRBJ2-1; D is possibly TRBD2 (6 bases). The TCR sequence derives from a man in his fifties or sixties with urothelial cancer. CDR3 protein: CAISGAGSYNEQFF. The CDR3 coding sequence is TGTGCCATCAGTGGAGCGGGCTCCTACAATGAGCAGTTCTTC.